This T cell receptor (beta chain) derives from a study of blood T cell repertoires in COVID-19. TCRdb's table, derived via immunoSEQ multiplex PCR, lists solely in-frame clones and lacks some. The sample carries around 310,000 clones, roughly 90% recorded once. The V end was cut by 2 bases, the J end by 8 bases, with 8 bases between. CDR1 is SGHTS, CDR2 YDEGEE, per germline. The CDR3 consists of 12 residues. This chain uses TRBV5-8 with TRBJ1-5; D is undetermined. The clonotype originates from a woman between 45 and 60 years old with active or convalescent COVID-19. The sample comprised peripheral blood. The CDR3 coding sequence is TGTGCCAGCAGCTTTTTCCGGGAGCCCCAGCATTTT. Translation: CASSFFREPQHF. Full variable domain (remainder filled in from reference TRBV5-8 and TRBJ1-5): EAGVTQSPTHLIKTRGQQATLRCSPISGHTSVYWYQQALGLGLQFLLWYDEGEERNRGNFPPRFSGRQFPNYSSELNVNALELEDSALYLCASSFFREPQHFGDGTRLSIL.